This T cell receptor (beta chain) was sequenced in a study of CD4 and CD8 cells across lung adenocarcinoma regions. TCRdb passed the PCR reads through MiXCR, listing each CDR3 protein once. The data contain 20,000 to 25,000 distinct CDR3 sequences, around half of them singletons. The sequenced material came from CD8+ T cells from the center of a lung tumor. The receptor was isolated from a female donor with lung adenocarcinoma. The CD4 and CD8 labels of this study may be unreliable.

CDR3 coding DNA: TGTGCCAGCAGTCCTAGCGGGAGGAGGGAGCAGTACTTC. This encodes CASSPSGRREQYF. The chain recombines TRBV27 with TRBJ2-5, with 11 bases that match TRBD2. V gave up 5 bases and J gave up 11 bases; unmatched junction bases: 7. The germline CDR1 and CDR2 sequences are MNHEY and SMNVEV (reference sequence). The CDR3 has 13 residues.